The T cell receptor (beta chain) described here comes from a study of T-cell reconstitution after alpha-beta-depleted transplantation in children. This clonotype was recorded a few times. Unique molecular identifiers were incorporated into the prepared TCRbeta library. Each CDR3 protein gets one entry after TCRdb re-called the PCR reads with MiXCR. The data contain around 380,000 distinct CDR3 sequences, under 13% of them singletons. This specimen consisted of PBMCs from the stem cell graft donor, obtained from the stem cell graft. The sequence derives from a human donor who donated a stem cell graft to a child with acute myeloid leukemia.

CDR3 protein: CASSPRGGAYEAFF. CDR3 sequence (DNA): TGTGCCAGCAGTCCCCGGGGAGGGGCGTATGAAGCTTTCTTT. This chain uses TRBV27 with TRBJ1-1; weak D call: TRBD1 (5 bases). In germline, CDR1 is MNHEY, CDR2 SMNVEV (reference sequence). The CDR3 is 14 amino acids. Trimming removed 5 bases at V and 7 bases at J, with 17 bases between.